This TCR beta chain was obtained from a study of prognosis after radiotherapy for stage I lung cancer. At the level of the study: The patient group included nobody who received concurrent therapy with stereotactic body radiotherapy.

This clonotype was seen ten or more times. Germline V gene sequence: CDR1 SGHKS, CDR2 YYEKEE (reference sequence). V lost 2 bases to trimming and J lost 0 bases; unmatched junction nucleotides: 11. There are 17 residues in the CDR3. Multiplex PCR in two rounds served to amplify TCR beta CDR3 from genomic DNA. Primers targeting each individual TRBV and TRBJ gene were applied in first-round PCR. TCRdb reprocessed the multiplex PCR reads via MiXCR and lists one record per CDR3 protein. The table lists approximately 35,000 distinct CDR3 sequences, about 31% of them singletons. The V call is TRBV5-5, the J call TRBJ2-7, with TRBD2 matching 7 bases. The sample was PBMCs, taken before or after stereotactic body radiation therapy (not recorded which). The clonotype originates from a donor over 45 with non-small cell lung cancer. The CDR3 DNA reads TGTGCCAGCAGCTTCGAAGTTGTTAGCGGGCTCTCCTACGAGCAGTACTTC. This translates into CASSFEVVSGLSYEQYF.